These 5 T cell receptor beta chains were sequenced from one sample in a study of a mutant IDH1 vaccine in newly diagnosed glioma. Clones were sequenced by immunoSEQ multiplex PCR, and TCRdb holds only the in-frame ones, with some missing. The sample has about 38,000 clones; approximately 80% are singletons. No antigen has been assigned to these receptors. Time point indicated: week 5, during vaccination. Vaccination comprised doses that each held 300 ug of mutant IDH1 20-mer peptide, plus topical imiquimod. The source was PBMCs, collected from a glioma patient whose treatment included an IDH1 peptide vaccine. The receptors shown here come from a man aged 40-50 years with glioma.

This clone was observed a handful of times. This chain uses TRBV5-6 with TRBJ1-4, with 7 bases matching TRBD1. The CDR3 has 15 amino acids. V shed 4 bases and J 6 bases; nucleotides not matched to a gene: 9. Germline V lookup: CDR1 SGHDT, CDR2 YYEEEE. CDR3 protein: CASSLTGFGDEKLFF. The CDR3 nucleotides are TGTGCCAGCAGCCTGACAGGGTTCGGAGATGAAAAACTGTTTTTT.

The V and J genes are TRBV27 and TRBJ1-1; possible D gene TRBD1, 5 bases. V lost 6 bases and J lost 1, with 12 bases in between. This CDR3 comprises 14 residues. The germline V gene has CDR1 MNHEY and CDR2 SMNVEV (reference sequence). DNA of the CDR3: TGTGCCAGCAGGGAACTGGGGGGGAACACTGAAGCTTTCTTT. Protein product: CASRELGGNTEAFF.

The chain uses TRBV29-1 and TRBJ1-1; 7 nucleotides agree with TRBD1. CDR3 length: 13 residues. Germline V gene sequence: CDR1 SQVTM, CDR2 ANQGSEA. V dropped 5 bases and J dropped 6; count of bases not matched to a gene: 9. CDR3 nucleotide sequence: TGCAGCGTTCCGGGCCAGGGGGGCGCTGAAGCTTTCTTT. Encoded protein: CSVPGQGGAEAFF.

The V call is TRBV4-1, the J call TRBJ2-7; D is uncertain. Germline V gene lookup returns CDR1 MGHRA and CDR2 YSYEKL. The CDR3 spans 14 residues. Trimming removed 0 bases from V and 7 bases from J, with 13 bases in between. The CDR3 DNA reads as TGCGCCAGCAGCCAAGAATCCGGGTCAAGGGAGCAGTACTTC. As protein: CASSQESGSREQYF.

The V and J genes are TRBV2 and TRBJ2-7; D perhaps matches TRBD1 (6 bases). Trimming shortened V by 7 bases and J by 2 bases, and 18 bases separated the two germline ends. Germline V gene lookup returns CDR1 SNHLY and CDR2 FYNNEI. The CDR3 has 15 residues. The CDR3 nucleotides read TGTGCCAGCAACCTGGACAGTCTCAAACCCTACGAGCAGTACTTC. Translating it yields CASNLDSLKPYEQYF.